These T cell receptor beta chains were read from a single sample in a study of neurological immune-mediated disorders. TCRdb ran MiXCR on the 5' RACE reads and lists one entry per CDR3 protein. The data contain 84,000 or so distinct CDR3 sequences, less than 15% of them singletons. The sequenced sample was PBMCs. Every receptor here comes from a female donor with HTLV-1-associated myelopathy (HAM/TSP). Each CDR3 is given with its conserved first and last residue. Each record gives: CDR3 DNA, CDR3 protein, J gene, clone size, D gene, V gene. A D gene is named only where the DNA matches it firmly. Clone size appears in some rows only: once, few, many, or a class for an expanded clone.

DNA: TGTGCCAGCAGCCTCAGGGGCTTTAGCTCCTACGAGCAGTACTTC
CDR3: CASSLRGFSSYEQYF
J: TRBJ2-7
size: many
D: -
V: TRBV5-6

DNA: TGCAGTGCGGGGACGGGACTTGGGGGCTACACCTTC
CDR3: CSAGTGLGGYTF
J: TRBJ1-2
size: many
D: -
V: TRBV20-1

DNA: TGTGCCAGCAGTTATTCCGAGGGCGTGGGTGGCTACACCTTC
CDR3: CASSYSEGVGGYTF
J: TRBJ1-2
size: many
D: -
V: TRBV6-5

DNA: TGTGCTACCAGCTCGGGACAGGCTTACAATGAGCAGTTCTTC
CDR3: CATSSGQAYNEQFF
J: TRBJ2-1
size: many
D: TRBD1
V: TRBV15

DNA: TGTGCCAGCAGCTTGAGTCCAGGGCCGGAGACCCAGTACTTC
CDR3: CASSLSPGPETQYF
J: TRBJ2-5
size: many
D: -
V: TRBV14

DNA: TGTGCCAACAGTTTAGGGGTTCCCTACCAGCAGTACTTC
CDR3: CANSLGVPYQQYF
J: TRBJ2-7
size: many
D: -
V: TRBV12-3/TRBV12-4

DNA: TGTGCCAGCAGTCCGGGTAGCACAGATACGCGGTATTTT
CDR3: CASSPGSTDTRYF
J: TRBJ2-3
size: -
D: -
V: TRBV28

DNA: TGCGCCAGCAGCCAAGAAGTCGGACAGGGGGCCTCCTATAATTCACCCCTCCACTTT
CDR3: CASSQEVGQGASYNSPLHF
J: TRBJ1-6
size: few
D: TRBD1
V: TRBV4-1

DNA: TGTGCCAGCAGTTTAACGAAACGGGGGTGGGGGGGAGATACGCAGTATTTT
CDR3: CASSLTKRGWGGDTQYF
J: TRBJ2-3
size: many
D: TRBD2
V: TRBV27

DNA: TGCAGTGCTAGAGGGGGGGTGACGGAAGAGACCCAGTACTTC
CDR3: CSARGGVTEETQYF
J: TRBJ2-5
size: many
D: -
V: TRBV20-1

DNA: TGCGCCAGCAGCTCGGGGACAGGGGCGAGTTCCTACAATGAGCAGTTCTTC
CDR3: CASSSGTGASSYNEQFF
J: TRBJ2-1
size: many
D: TRBD1
V: TRBV5-1